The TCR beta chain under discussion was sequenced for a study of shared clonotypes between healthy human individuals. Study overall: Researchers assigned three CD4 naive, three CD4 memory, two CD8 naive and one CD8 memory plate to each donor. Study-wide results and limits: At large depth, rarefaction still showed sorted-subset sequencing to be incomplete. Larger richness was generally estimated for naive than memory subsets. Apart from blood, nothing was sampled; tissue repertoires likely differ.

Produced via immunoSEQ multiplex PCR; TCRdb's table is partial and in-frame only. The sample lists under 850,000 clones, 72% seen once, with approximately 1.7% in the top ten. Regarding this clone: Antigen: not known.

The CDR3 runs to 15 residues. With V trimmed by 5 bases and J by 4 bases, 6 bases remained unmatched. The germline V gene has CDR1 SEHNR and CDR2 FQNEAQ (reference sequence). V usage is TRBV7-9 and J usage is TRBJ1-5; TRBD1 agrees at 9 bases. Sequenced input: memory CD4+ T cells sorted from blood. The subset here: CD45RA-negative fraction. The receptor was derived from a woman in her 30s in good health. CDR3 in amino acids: CASSHTGGANQPQHF. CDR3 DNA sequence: TGTGCCAGCAGCCATACAGGGGGCGCAAATCAGCCCCAGCATTTT.